What follows are 29 T cell receptor beta chains derived from one specimen sequenced in a study of cytomegalovirus exposure and HLA in healthy donors (dated by TCRdb to the late 2010s). The receptor library was made with the immunoSEQ multiplex PCR assay. This is the immuneACCESS table as TCRdb keeps it, with only in-frame sequences that have V and J called. A part of the clones is gone; compared with another copy, unresolved V genes explain less than half, and the rest is unexplained. The sample contains approximately 65,000 clones, around 93% of them found a single time. The top ten hold 5.3% of the sample. What was sequenced was PBMCs. The receptor set was obtained from a man between 18 and 35 years old in good health and CMV-seropositive.

The genes are TRBV7-9 and TRBJ2-6; 8 positions agree with TRBD1. V trimming: 5 bases; J trimming: 6 bases; junction bases outside the gene matches: 12. CDR1 SEHNR and CDR2 FQNEAQ come from the germline V gene (reference sequence). This CDR3 comprises 17 residues. CDR3 DNA: TGTGCCAGCAGCGCCGGGACAGGCCTTCTGGAGGCCAACGTCCTGACTTTC. The encoded protein is CASSAGTGLLEANVLTF.

The rearrangement uses TRBV11-2 and TRBJ2-1, with 10 bases identical to TRBD2. This CDR3 contains 18 residues. CDR1 and CDR2 from the germline V gene are SGHAT and FQNNGV. J lost 6 bases, V lost 2 bases, and 13 bases had no gene match. In DNA, the CDR3 is TGTGCCAGCAGCTTAAAGGTCCTAGCGGGAGTAGGTGGCAATGAGCAGTTCTTC. This sequence encodes CASSLKVLAGVGGNEQFF.

The chain couples TRBV5-6 to TRBJ2-1, with 15 bases matching TRBD2. The CDR3 runs 15 residues. Trimming removed 4 bases from V and 7 bases from J; junction bases left unmatched: 3. In germline, CDR1 is SGHDT, CDR2 YYEEEE. CDR3 nucleotides: TGTGCCAGCAGCCGGACTAGCGGGAGGGGTAATGAGCAGTTCTTC. Amino acids: CASSRTSGRGNEQFF.

The J gene is TRBJ2-1, the V gene TRBV7-8, with D perhaps matching TRBD2 (6 bases). The CDR3 spans 17 residues. V gave up 3 bases and J gave up 0 bases, with 15 bases separating them. Germline V gives CDR1 SGHVS, CDR2 FQNEAQ. This CDR3 is CASSFLPGTPSYNEQFF. Here the CDR3 DNA reads TGTGCCAGCAGCTTTTTACCCGGGACTCCCTCCTACAATGAGCAGTTCTTC.

This clone was observed once. CDR3 region: CASSQGPGSNQPQHF. The CDR3 region has the DNA TGCGCCAGCAGCCAAGGGCCCGGGAGCAATCAGCCCCAGCATTTT. The genes are TRBV4-1 and TRBJ1-5; D call uncertain. This CDR3 contains 15 residues. V shed 1 base and J shed 1 base, with 8 bases lying between them. Germline V CDR1 and CDR2: MGHRA, YSYEKL.

CDR3 nucleotide sequence: TGTGCCAGCAGTAGCCTCGGGACAGGGAACACTGAAGCTTTCTTT. It translates to CASSSLGTGNTEAFF. The V and J genes are TRBV6-1 and TRBJ1-1; 8 bases agree with TRBD1. The J segment lost 1 base and the V segment lost 5 bases, leaving 6 bases of the junction unmatched. From germline, CDR1 is MNHNS and CDR2 SASEGT. The CDR3 covers 15 residues.

The chain links TRBV28 to TRBJ1-3; D uncertain. Germline assignment: CDR1 MDHEN and CDR2 SYDVKM. This CDR3 is built from 19 residues. Trimming removed 4 bases from V and 0 bases from J, with 22 bases in between. In nucleotides, the CDR3 is TGTGCCAGCAGTTCAATAACCCCGGCCAGGCAAAGCTCTGGAAACACCATATATTTT. It encodes CASSSITPARQSSGNTIYF.

V and J are TRBV11-2 and TRBJ1-4; 7 bases are shared with TRBD1. The ends lost 6 bases at V and 0 bases at J; junction bases unmatched: 1. Germline values: CDR1 SGHAT, CDR2 FQNNGV. The CDR3 covers 14 residues. This chain's CDR3 is CASRDRATNEKLFF. The CDR3 coding sequence is TGTGCCAGCAGAGACAGGGCAACTAATGAAAAACTGTTTTTT.

The chain recombines TRBV6-5 with TRBJ1-5; TRBD1 is a possible D gene (5 bases). CDR1 MNHEY and CDR2 SVGAGI come from the germline V gene. The CDR3 length is 14 residues. The V end lost 6 bases, the J end lost 6 bases, and 15 bases lay between the germline ends. The CDR3 sequence: CASRRDAAGQPQHF. The CDR3, as DNA: TGTGCCAGCAGAAGGGACGCAGCGGGTCAGCCCCAGCATTTT.

The V and J genes are TRBV19 and TRBJ2-7; 7 nucleotides line up with TRBD1. This CDR3 is 16 amino acids long. Germline values: CDR1 LNHDA, CDR2 SQIVND (reference sequence). After removal of 6 bases from V and 1 base from J, the junction contained 12 bases not matched to a gene. CDR3: CASSKATGLSSYEQYF. CDR3 nucleotide sequence: TGTGCCAGTAGCAAAGCGACAGGGTTGTCTTCCTACGAGCAGTACTTC.

J is TRBJ2-7 and V is TRBV23-1; D may be TRBD1 (7 bases). TRBV23-1 is treated as an ORF (open reading frame) with a function not yet certain. V was clipped by 10 bases and J by 6 bases, with 19 bases between them. The CDR3 covers 13 residues. The DNA for the CDR3 is TGCGCCATCTCGCGGGGACAGCTTGGCGAGCAGTACTTC. This gives the protein CAISRGQLGEQYF.

This chain uses TRBV28 with TRBJ2-1; perhaps TRBD2 as D (6 bases). Trimming stripped 4 bases from V and 0 bases from J, with 10 bases between. Germline loops: CDR1 MDHEN, CDR2 SYDVKM. This CDR3 contains 15 residues. The CDR3 region is CASSSGGPSYNEQFF. CDR3 in DNA: TGTGCCAGCAGTTCCGGGGGACCCTCCTACAATGAGCAGTTCTTC.

This clone has more than one count but fewer than ten. The chain has TRBV2 and TRBJ2-7; D is possibly TRBD1 (6 bases). The CDR3 consists of 13 residues. The V gene's germline CDR1 is SNHLY and CDR2 FYNNEI. DNA of the CDR3: TGTGCTTCGGACCCACAGGGACGATACGAGCAGTACTTC. Encoded protein: CASDPQGRYEQYF. The full variable domain, rest sourced from reference TRBV2 and TRBJ2-7, is EPEVTQTPSHQVTQMGQEVILRCVPISNHLYFYWYRQILGQKVEFLVSFYNNEISEKSEIFDDQFSVERPDGSNFTLKIRSTKLEDSAMYFCASDPQGRYEQYFGPGTRLTVT.

The rearrangement links TRBV5-1 to TRBJ2-2, with 10 bases aligning to TRBD2. CDR3 length equals 17 residues. After removal of 4 bases from V and 7 bases from J, the junction contained 13 bases not matched to a gene. Germline values: CDR1 SGHRS, CDR2 YFSETQ. The CDR3 sequence is CASSVGRLAGLNGELFF. CDR3 nucleotide sequence: TGCGCCAGCAGCGTGGGACGACTAGCGGGTCTCAACGGGGAGCTGTTTTTT.

The chain carries TRBV19 and TRBJ2-1; 9 bases agree with TRBD1. The V segment lost 4 bases and the J segment 2 bases; nucleotides outside the gene matches: 3. The CDR3 contains 15 residues. Germline V gives CDR1 LNHDA, CDR2 SQIVND (reference sequence). CDR3 nucleotide sequence: TGTGCCAGTAGTAAAGGACAGGGGCCCTACAATGAGCAGTTCTTC. As protein: CASSKGQGPYNEQFF.

V gene TRBV6-1 combines with J gene TRBJ1-2; D ambiguous. V gave up 4 bases and J gave up 0 bases, with 15 bases separating them. The germline gives CDR1 MNHNS, CDR2 SASEGT. CDR3 length equals 16 residues. CDR3 coding DNA: TGTGCCAGCAGTGCTAGTCCTCCCCTAGCTAACTATGGCTACACCTTC. It specifies CASSASPPLANYGYTF.

J is TRBJ2-2 and V is TRBV2; a weak D match, TRBD2 (5 bases). V was clipped by 3 bases and J by 6 bases, with 11 bases between them. Germline V lookup: CDR1 SNHLY, CDR2 FYNNEI. The CDR3 runs to 14 residues. Here the CDR3 reads CASSDGGPAGELFF. CDR3 DNA sequence: TGTGCCAGCAGTGATGGCGGGCCTGCCGGGGAGCTGTTTTTT.

This clone was recorded only once. V and J are TRBV28 and TRBJ2-1; TRBD2 aligns across 8 bases. J gave up 10 bases and V 4 bases, and 15 bases lay outside the gene matches. The CDR3 runs to 16 residues. Per the germline V gene, CDR1 is MDHEN and CDR2 is SYDVKM. The CDR3 protein is CASSSGPGLAGREQFF. CDR3 in DNA: TGTGCCAGCAGTTCCGGTCCTGGGCTAGCGGGCAGGGAGCAGTTCTTC.

The rearrangement links TRBV27 to TRBJ2-7; possibly TRBD1 for D (5 bases). In germline, CDR1 is MNHEY, CDR2 SMNVEV (reference sequence). There are 15 residues in the CDR3. V was shortened by 3 bases and J by 6 bases, with 18 bases between the two germline ends. The CDR3 protein is CASSLTAYTRSEQYF. In DNA form, the CDR3 reads TGTGCCAGCAGTTTGACAGCCTACACTCGTTCCGAGCAGTACTTC.

The chain joins TRBV27 to TRBJ2-7, with TRBD1 identical over 10 bases. V lost 7 bases, J lost 3 bases, and 9 bases stayed unmatched. Germline CDR1 reads MNHEY; CDR2 reads SMNVEV (reference sequence). The CDR3 covers 15 residues. The CDR3 is CASIRFRDRGYEQYF. The CDR3 nucleotides read TGTGCCAGCATTAGATTCCGGGACAGGGGCTACGAGCAGTACTTC.

This chain uses TRBV30 with TRBJ2-7; TRBD2 might be the D (5 bases). The V and J ends lost 3 bases and 5 bases respectively, with 11 bases between them. Per germline, CDR1 GTSNPN and CDR2 SVGIG (reference sequence). CDR3 length: 12 residues. CDR3 nucleotides: TGTGCCTGGAGCCCCGCGGGTGACGAGCAGTACTTC. The encoded protein is CAWSPAGDEQYF.

The chain joins TRBV6-4 to TRBJ2-3; D perhaps matches TRBD1 (5 bases). The CDR3 consists of 15 residues. Trimming shortened V by 0 bases and J by 1 base, and 8 bases separated the two germline ends. CDR1 and CDR2 from the germline V gene are MRHNA and SNTAGT. The CDR3 spells CASSDSTGRTDTQYF. The CDR3 DNA follows: TGTGCCAGCAGTGACTCAACAGGCCGCACAGATACGCAGTATTTT.

The V and J genes are TRBV11-3 and TRBJ2-2; 10 nucleotides align to TRBD2. CDR1 and CDR2 (germline): SGHNT, YENEEA. The CDR3 totals 15 residues. J gave up 4 bases and V 5 bases, and 4 bases lay outside the gene matches. The CDR3 sequence: CASSHLAGGTGELFF. CDR3 sequence (DNA): TGTGCCAGCAGCCATTTAGCGGGAGGCACCGGGGAGCTGTTTTTT.

The gene calls are TRBV5-5 and TRBJ2-7; D is ambiguous. The length of the CDR3 is 15 residues. Trimming shortened V by 0 bases and J by 0 bases, and 10 bases separated the two germline ends. From germline, CDR1 is SGHKS and CDR2 YYEKEE (reference sequence). CDR3 loop: CASSLVASSSYEQYF. CDR3 DNA sequence: TGTGCCAGCAGCTTGGTGGCGTCTAGCTCCTACGAGCAGTACTTC.

The chain is built from TRBV7-9 and TRBJ1-1; tentative D call: TRBD1 (5 bases). V lost 4 bases and J 8 bases, leaving 11 bases between the germline ends. Germline loops: CDR1 SEHNR, CDR2 FQNEAQ (reference sequence). The CDR3 is made up of 12 amino acids. The CDR3 DNA sequence: TGTGCCAGCAGCTCCCAGGGCCAGGAAGCTTTCTTT. Amino acids: CASSSQGQEAFF. Supplemented by reference TRBV7-9 and TRBJ1-1, the full variable domain reads DTGVSQNPRHKITKRGQNVTFRCDPISEHNRLYWYRQTLGQGPEFLTYFQNEAQLEKSRLLSDRFSAERPKGSFSTLEIQRTEQGDSAMYLCASSSQGQEAFFGQGTRLTVV.

The rearrangement links TRBV11-2 to TRBJ2-7, with D unclear. Germline CDR1 and CDR2: SGHAT and FQNNGV. V was trimmed by 1 base and J by 6 bases, leaving 7 bases between them. The length of the CDR3 is 12 residues. This chain's CDR3 is CASSLVQFEQYF. The CDR3 DNA reads as TGTGCCAGCAGCTTAGTCCAATTCGAGCAGTACTTC.

The gene calls are TRBV30 and TRBJ2-7; D is perhaps TRBD2 (6 bases). Germline-derived CDR1 and CDR2 are GTSNPN and SVGIG (reference sequence). CDR3 size: 13 residues. Trimming pared 0 bases from V and 7 bases from J, leaving 13 bases between. The CDR3 protein is CAWSVGGIGEQYF. The CDR3 DNA reads TGTGCCTGGAGTGTTGGCGGGATTGGGGAGCAGTACTTC.

This chain joins TRBV28 and TRBJ1-2; D is ambiguous. Per germline, CDR1 MDHEN and CDR2 SYDVKM. V was trimmed by 7 bases and J by 3 bases, leaving 24 bases between them. The CDR3 totals 17 residues. The CDR3 spells CASNPGGHGLFDYGYTF. The DNA of the CDR3 is TGTGCCAGCAACCCTGGCGGCCATGGACTATTCGACTATGGCTACACCTTC.

The J gene is TRBJ2-5, the V gene TRBV6-5, with 7 nucleotides matching TRBD1. Losses at the gene ends were 4 bases for V and 0 bases for J; bases not matched to a gene: 8. This CDR3 is 16 amino acids long. Germline-derived CDR1 and CDR2 are MNHEY and SVGAGI. CDR3 sequence (DNA): TGTGCCAGCAGTTCGGCCTATACAGGGGACCAAGAGACCCAGTACTTC. This codes for CASSSAYTGDQETQYF.